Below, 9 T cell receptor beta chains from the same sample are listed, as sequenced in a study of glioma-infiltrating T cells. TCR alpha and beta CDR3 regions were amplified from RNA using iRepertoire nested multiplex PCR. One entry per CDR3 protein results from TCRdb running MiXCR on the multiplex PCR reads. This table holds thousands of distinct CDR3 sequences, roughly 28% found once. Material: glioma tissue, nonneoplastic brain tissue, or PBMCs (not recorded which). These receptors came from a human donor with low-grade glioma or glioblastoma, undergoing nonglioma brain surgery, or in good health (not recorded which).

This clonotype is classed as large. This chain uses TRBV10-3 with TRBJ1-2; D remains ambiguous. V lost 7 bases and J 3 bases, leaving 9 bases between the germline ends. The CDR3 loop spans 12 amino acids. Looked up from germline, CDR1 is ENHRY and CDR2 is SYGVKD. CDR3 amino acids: CAITPNHYGYTF. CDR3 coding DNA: TGTGCCATCACCCCGAACCACTATGGCTACACCTTC.

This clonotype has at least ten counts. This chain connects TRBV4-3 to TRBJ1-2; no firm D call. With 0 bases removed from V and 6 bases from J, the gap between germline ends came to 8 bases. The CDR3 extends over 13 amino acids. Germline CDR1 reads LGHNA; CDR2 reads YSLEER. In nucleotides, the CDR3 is TGCGCCAGCAGCCAAGAACTACCAAATGGCTACACCTTC. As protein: CASSQELPNGYTF.

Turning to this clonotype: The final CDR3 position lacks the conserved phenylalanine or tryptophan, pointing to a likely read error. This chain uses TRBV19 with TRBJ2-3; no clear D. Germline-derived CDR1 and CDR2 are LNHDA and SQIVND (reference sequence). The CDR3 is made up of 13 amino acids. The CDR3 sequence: CASSIRSKDTQYS. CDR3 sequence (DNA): TGTGCCAGTAGTATAAGGAGCAAAGATACGCAGTATTCT.

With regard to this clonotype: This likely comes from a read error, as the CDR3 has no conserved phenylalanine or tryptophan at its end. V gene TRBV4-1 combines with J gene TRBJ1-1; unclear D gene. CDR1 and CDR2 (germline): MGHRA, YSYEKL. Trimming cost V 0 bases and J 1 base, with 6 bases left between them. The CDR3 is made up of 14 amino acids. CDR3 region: CASSQESANTEAFS. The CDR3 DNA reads TGCGCCAGCAGCCAAGAGAGCGCGAACACTGAAGCTTTCTCT.

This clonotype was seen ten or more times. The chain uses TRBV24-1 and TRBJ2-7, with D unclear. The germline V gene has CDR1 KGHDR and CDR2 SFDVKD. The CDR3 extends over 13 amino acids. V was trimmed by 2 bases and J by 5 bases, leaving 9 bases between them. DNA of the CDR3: TGTGCCACCAGTGATTCGTCCGGCAACGAGCAGTACTTC. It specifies CATSDSSGNEQYF.

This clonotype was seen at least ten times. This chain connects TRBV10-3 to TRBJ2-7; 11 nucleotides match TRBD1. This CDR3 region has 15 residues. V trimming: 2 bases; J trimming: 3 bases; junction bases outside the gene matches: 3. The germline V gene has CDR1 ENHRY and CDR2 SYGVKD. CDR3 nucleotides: TGTGCCATCAGTGAGAGCGGGACAGGGGGCTACGAGCAGTACTTC. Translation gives CAISESGTGGYEQYF.

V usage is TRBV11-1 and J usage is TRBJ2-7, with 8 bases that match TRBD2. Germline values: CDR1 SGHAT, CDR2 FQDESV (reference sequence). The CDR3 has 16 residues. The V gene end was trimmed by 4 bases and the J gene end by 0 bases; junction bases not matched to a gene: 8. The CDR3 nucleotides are TGTGCCAGCAGCTCCCTGGTTAGCGGGGACTCCTACGAGCAGTACTTC. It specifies CASSSLVSGDSYEQYF.

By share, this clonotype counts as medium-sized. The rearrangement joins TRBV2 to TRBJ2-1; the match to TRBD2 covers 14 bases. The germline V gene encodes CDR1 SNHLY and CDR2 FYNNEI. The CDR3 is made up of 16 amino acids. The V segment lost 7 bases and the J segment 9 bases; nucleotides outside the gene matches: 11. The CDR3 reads CASTPGTSGGGGEQFF. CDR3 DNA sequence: TGTGCCAGCACTCCGGGGACTAGCGGGGGAGGAGGTGAGCAGTTCTTC. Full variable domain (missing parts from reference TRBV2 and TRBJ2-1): EPEVTQTPSHQVTQMGQEVILRCVPISNHLYFYWYRQILGQKVEFLVSFYNNEISEKSEIFDDQFSVERPDGSNFTLKIRSTKLEDSAMYFCASTPGTSGGGGEQFFGPGTRLTVL.

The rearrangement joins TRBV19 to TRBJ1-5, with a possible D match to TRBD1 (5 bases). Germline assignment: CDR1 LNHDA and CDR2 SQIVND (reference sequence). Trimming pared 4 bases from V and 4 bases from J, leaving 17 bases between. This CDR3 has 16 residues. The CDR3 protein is CASSSLGQIQNQPQHF. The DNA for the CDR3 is TGTGCCAGTAGTAGCTTGGGGCAGATCCAGAATCAGCCCCAGCATTTT.